The 9 T cell receptor beta chains in this list originate from one sample, sequenced in a study of T cell changes during pregnancy in multiple sclerosis. Profiling relied on immunoSEQ multiplex PCR, and the TCRdb table lists in-frame clones only, not all of them. The data contain 20,000 or so clones, 90% to 95% of them seen just once; the ten biggest clones take up around 0.63%. The specimen was CD4+ T cells from peripheral blood mononuclear cells, collected after pregnancy. These receptors all come from a female donor in good health, enrolled as a control in a pregnancy study.

The genes are TRBV2 and TRBJ2-1; no clear D. The germline CDR1 and CDR2 sequences are SNHLY and FYNNEI. The CDR3 has 13 amino acids. V was trimmed by 5 bases and J by 8 bases, leaving 13 bases between them. CDR3 sequence reads: CASSSTKVHEQFF. CDR3 DNA sequence: TGTGCCAGCAGTTCCACAAAAGTCCATGAGCAGTTCTTC.

J is TRBJ2-1 and V is TRBV7-2; TRBD2 agrees at 7 bases. V was clipped by 0 bases and J by 6 bases; unmatched bases: 2. The CDR3 contains 14 residues. Germline CDR1 and CDR2: SGHTA and FQGNSA. CDR3 bases: TGTGCCAGCAGCTTAGCGCGGACTAGCAATGAGCAGTTCTTC. It codes for CASSLARTSNEQFF.

The rearrangement joins TRBV5-4 to TRBJ2-5; 8 bases are shared with TRBD1. The junction had 10 bases not matched to a gene; V was cut back by 4 bases and J by 5 bases. The CDR3 is made up of 15 amino acids. The germline CDR1 and CDR2 sequences are SGHNT and YYREEE (reference sequence). The CDR3 region has the DNA TGTGCCAGCAGCCAAACAGGGGGTGGGGGGGAGACCCAGTACTTC. Translation gives CASSQTGGGGETQYF.

V gene TRBV7-8 combines with J gene TRBJ1-1; TRBD1 matches 7 bases. The CDR3 is made up of 16 amino acids. Unmatched junction bases numbered 9, after V lost 5 bases and J lost 0 bases. Germline V lookup: CDR1 SGHVS, CDR2 FQNEAQ. CDR3 DNA: TGTGCCAGCAGCCAGATAGGGGGACAGTTGAACACTGAAGCTTTCTTT. Encoded protein: CASSQIGGQLNTEAFF.

This sequence joins TRBV10-3 and TRBJ2-2; 10 positions match TRBD1. The CDR3 covers 16 residues. With 5 bases clipped from V and 4 bases from J, the junction kept 7 bases outside the gene matches. Germline V gives CDR1 ENHRY, CDR2 SYGVKD. The CDR3 region has the DNA TGTGCCATCAGTCTCGGACAGGGGGGGGTCACCGGGGAGCTGTTTTTT. Its translation: CAISLGQGGVTGELFF.

This chain connects TRBV18 to TRBJ2-1; TRBD2 matches at 10 bases. There are 15 residues in the CDR3. V was pared by 1 base and J by 5 bases, with 2 bases of the junction left unmatched. Germline V CDR1 and CDR2: KGHSH, LQKENI. The CDR3 DNA sequence: TGTGCCAGCTCACCACTCCTAGCGGGGGACAATGAGCAGTTCTTC. This translates into CASSPLLAGDNEQFF.

V is TRBV28 and J is TRBJ1-1; 8 positions match TRBD1. The CDR3 contains 15 residues. The ends lost 2 bases at V and 6 bases at J; junction bases unmatched: 8. In germline, CDR1 is MDHEN, CDR2 SYDVKM. CDR3 bases: TGTGCCAGCAGTTTAGGGGACAGGAGGGATCCTGAAGCTTTCTTT. Amino acid sequence: CASSLGDRRDPEAFF.

V is TRBV7-3 and J is TRBJ2-5; D perhaps matches TRBD2 (6 bases). The germline V and J ends were trimmed by 5 bases and 5 bases, with 12 bases remaining between them. From germline, CDR1 is SGHTA and CDR2 FQGTGA. The CDR3 is 13 residues long. The CDR3 sequence is CASSPGGPETQYF. CDR3 DNA: TGTGCCAGCAGCCCCGGGGGTCCGGAGACCCAGTACTTC.

The chain employs TRBV28 and TRBJ2-7; D unclear. Trimming removed 3 bases at V and 0 bases at J, with 9 bases between. The CDR3 is 14 residues long. In germline, CDR1 is MDHEN, CDR2 SYDVKM. CDR3 sequence reads: CASSLAPSSYEQYF. As DNA, the CDR3 is TGTGCCAGCAGTTTGGCACCCAGCTCCTACGAGCAGTACTTC.